These 32 T cell receptor beta chains were sequenced from one sample in a study of identical twins. One entry per CDR3 protein, called by TCRdb with MiXCR from the 5' RACE reads. The sample shows some 270,000 distinct CDR3 sequences, about 8.3% of them seen only once. These data are also associated with another study on yellow fever vaccine responses in identical twins.

Sequences were obtained from CD8+ T cells sorted from blood. The receptors derive from a woman aged 18-29 years in good health.

The chain uses TRBV20-1 and TRBJ2-1; 9 bases line up with TRBD1. With V trimmed by 5 bases and J by 10 bases, 18 bases remained unmatched. The CDR3 has 16 residues. Germline V lookup: CDR1 DFQATT, CDR2 SNEGSKA (reference sequence). The DNA of the CDR3 is TGCAGTGCTGCAGGGACAGGGTTTGAAATAGTGTGGGAGCAGTTCTTC. Encoded protein: CSAAGTGFEIVWEQFF.

This clonotype showed up just a few times. CDR3 DNA: TGTGCCAGCAGTGGTTTGGCGGGAGGGTTCAGTGAGCAGTTCTTC. Residues: CASSGLAGGFSEQFF. The chain recombines TRBV7-9 with TRBJ2-1; 9 positions agree with TRBD2. Germline V CDR1 and CDR2: SEHNR, FQNEAQ (reference sequence). V gave up 6 bases and J gave up 9 bases; unmatched junction bases: 12. There are 15 residues in the CDR3. Full variable domain (missing parts from reference TRBV7-9 and TRBJ2-1): DTGVSQNPRHKITKRGQNVTFRCDPISEHNRLYWYRQTLGQGPEFLTYFQNEAQLEKSRLLSDRFSAERPKGSFSTLEIQRTEQGDSAMYLCASSGLAGGFSEQFFGPGTRLTVL.

This clonotype has a count of ten or more. This CDR3 is CASSLGAGNEQFF. Here the CDR3 DNA reads TGTGCCAGCAGCTTGGGCGCGGGAAATGAGCAGTTCTTC. V gene TRBV5-6 combines with J gene TRBJ2-1, with a possible D match to TRBD2 (6 bases). This CDR3 region has 13 residues. CDR1 is SGHDT, CDR2 YYEEEE, per germline. Trimming cost V 0 bases and J 7 bases, with 8 bases left between them.

This clonotype was detected a few times. V is TRBV7-8 and J is TRBJ1-4; tentative D call: TRBD1 (6 bases). V was clipped by 4 bases and J by 3 bases, with 15 bases between them. Per germline, CDR1 SGHVS and CDR2 FQNEAQ. The CDR3 contains 16 residues. The CDR3 nucleotides are TGTGCCAGCAGCTACTCGGACAGACGACCTAATGAAAAACTGTTTTTT. Protein sequence: CASSYSDRRPNEKLFF.

The V and J genes are TRBV6-5 and TRBJ1-1; the D gene is possibly TRBD1 (5 bases). Trimming pared 0 bases from V and 3 bases from J, leaving 8 bases between. CDR1 is MNHEY, CDR2 SVGAGI, per germline. The CDR3 contains 14 residues. This chain's CDR3 is CASSYSTRDTEAFF. The CDR3 DNA reads as TGTGCCAGCAGTTACTCGACCAGGGACACTGAAGCTTTCTTT.

At least ten counts were recorded for this clonotype. V gene TRBV29-1 combines with J gene TRBJ2-2; D is ambiguous. Trimming left V 4 bases short and J 4 bases short, with 10 bases between. Per the germline V gene, CDR1 is SQVTM and CDR2 is ANQGSEA. CDR3 length equals 13 residues. CDR3 amino acids: CSVVRGSTGELFF. DNA of the CDR3: TGCAGCGTTGTTAGAGGCAGCACCGGGGAGCTGTTTTTT.

The gene calls are TRBV29-1 and TRBJ2-3; D unresolved. Germline V lookup: CDR1 SQVTM, CDR2 ANQGSEA. The CDR3 is 12 residues long. With 3 bases removed from V and 4 bases from J, the gap between germline ends came to 8 bases. The DNA for the CDR3 is TGCAGCGTTGAGGACCTCCCAGATACGCAGTATTTT. Amino acids: CSVEDLPDTQYF.

The chain employs TRBV7-6 and TRBJ2-2; D gene unclear. The V end was cut by 3 bases, the J end by 4 bases, with 18 bases between. Germline CDR1 reads SGHVS; CDR2 reads FNYEAQ. The CDR3 loop spans 17 amino acids. The DNA for the CDR3 is TGTGCCAGCAGCTTCGGGTCAAGCAGTGGTGGCACCGGGGAGCTGTTTTTT. It translates to CASSFGSSSGGTGELFF. Full variable domain (outside the CDR3, taken from reference TRBV7-6 and TRBJ2-2): GAGVSQSPRYKVTKRGQDVALRCDPISGHVSLYWYRQALGQGPEFLTYFNYEAQQDKSGLPNDRFSAERPEGSISTLTIQRTEQRDSAMYRCASSFGSSSGGTGELFFGEGSRLTVL.

This clonotype has ten or more counts. The J gene is TRBJ2-7, the V gene TRBV10-3; D is possibly TRBD1 (5 bases). Between the trimmed V and J ends, which lost 2 bases and 2 bases, there was a span of 10 bases. CDR1 ENHRY and CDR2 SYGVKD come from the germline V gene. This CDR3 region has 14 residues. The CDR3 DNA reads TGTGCCATCAGTGAGGTGGGGCCCACCTACGAGCAGTACTTC. Translating it yields CAISEVGPTYEQYF.

This clonotype occurred many times. The chain carries TRBV3-1 and TRBJ2-7; D call uncertain. Trimming cost V 1 base and J 2 bases, with 15 bases left between them. The CDR3 extends over 16 amino acids. CDR1 is LGHDT and CDR2 is YNNKEL in the germline V gene (reference sequence). The CDR3 loop reads CASSQVLDGDPYEQYF. CDR3 nucleotide sequence: TGTGCCAGCAGCCAAGTGCTCGATGGTGACCCCTACGAGCAGTACTTC.

The chain recombines TRBV13 with TRBJ2-5, with 8 nucleotides matching TRBD2. V shed 7 bases and J 3 bases; nucleotides not matched to a gene: 7. CDR3 length: 14 amino acids. Germline-derived CDR1 and CDR2 are PRHDT and FYEKMQ (reference sequence). The CDR3 DNA sequence: TGTGCCAGCATGCAGCGGGGGACTAAAGAGACCCAGTACTTC. Protein: CASMQRGTKETQYF.

This clonotype has only one observation. This may be a read error, as it is one base from a much larger clone. The chain carries TRBV20-1 and TRBJ2-7; D is unresolved. The CDR3 consists of 16 residues. Deletions cut 3 bases from V and 2 bases from J, with 20 bases between. CDR1 DFQATT and CDR2 SNEGSKA come from the germline V gene (reference sequence). The CDR3 reads CSASEMGASSPYEQYF. The CDR3 nucleotides read TGCAGTGCTAGTGAAATGGGCGCGAGTTCACCCTACGAGCAGTACTTC.

The V gene is TRBV12-3 or TRBV12-4, the J gene TRBJ2-7, with 11 bases fitting TRBD2. The CDR3 consists of 15 residues. V shed 6 bases, J shed 4 bases, and the junction held 8 bases outside the gene matches. The CDR3 DNA follows: TGTGCCAGCAGCCCCATAGCGGGGGGGCTTTACGAGCAGTACTTC. It is translated as CASSPIAGGLYEQYF.

This clonotype was seen at least ten times. This chain joins TRBV11-2 and TRBJ2-3, with 8 bases lining up with TRBD1. Per germline, CDR1 SGHAT and CDR2 FQNNGV. This CDR3 spans 18 amino acids. With 2 bases clipped from V and 2 bases from J, the junction kept 12 bases outside the gene matches. CDR3 region: CASSLSLVGQVFTDTQYF. The CDR3 region has the DNA TGTGCCAGCAGCTTATCCCTGGTGGGACAGGTATTCACAGATACGCAGTATTTT.

The sample holds a few counts of this clonotype. The chain employs TRBV7-2 and TRBJ2-5; TRBD1 is a possible D gene (6 bases). V dropped 8 bases and J dropped 3 bases, with 13 bases sitting between them. Germline CDR1 is SGHTA and CDR2 is FQGNSA. CDR3 length: 13 residues. CDR3 protein: CASRRTAEETQYF. The CDR3 nucleotides are TGTGCCAGCCGGAGGACAGCCGAAGAGACCCAGTACTTC.

This clonotype was recorded many times. The gene calls are TRBV5-1 and TRBJ2-5, with no clear D. This CDR3 is built from 17 residues. V lost 4 bases and J lost 2, with 21 bases in between. In germline, CDR1 is SGHRS, CDR2 YFSETQ. Here the CDR3 DNA reads TGCGCCAGCAGCCCAGAAAAATTACGGGTGGGTCAAGAGACCCAGTACTTC. Its protein product is CASSPEKLRVGQETQYF.

The chain employs TRBV29-1 and TRBJ2-7; no definite D call. Trimming took off 2 bases at V and 1 base at J, with 6 bases between the two ends. The CDR3 totals 12 residues. Germline CDR1 SQVTM, CDR2 ANQGSEA. The CDR3 region has the DNA TGCAGCGTTGAACTGAGGTCCTACGAGCAGTACTTC. It yields the protein CSVELRSYEQYF.

In this sample, this clonotype turned up many times. The chain recombines TRBV15 with TRBJ2-1, with 10 bases that match TRBD1. CDR1 and CDR2 (germline): LNHNV, YYDKDF (reference sequence). Unmatched junction bases numbered 7, after V lost 0 bases and J lost 2 bases. CDR3 size: 18 residues. DNA for the CDR3: TGTGCCACCAGCAGAGATCGCGTTGACAGGGGGCCCTACAATGAGCAGTTCTTC. This encodes CATSRDRVDRGPYNEQFF. The complete variable domain, with remaining parts taken from reference TRBV15 and TRBJ2-1, reads DAMVIQNPRYQVTQFGKPVTLSCSQTLNHNVMYWYQQKSSQAPKLLFHYYDKDFNNEADTPDNFQSRRPNTSFCFLDIRSPGLGDTAMYLCATSRDRVDRGPYNEQFFGPGTRLTVL.

This chain joins TRBV6-2 or TRBV6-3 and TRBJ2-7, with TRBD2 matching 11 bases. The CDR3 is 13 amino acids. The germline gives CDR1 MNHEY, CDR2 SVGEGT. Unmatched junction bases numbered 6, after V lost 8 bases and J lost 6 bases. DNA for the CDR3: TGTGCCAGCGGTCTAGCGGGAGGTGTCGAGCAGTACTTC. It codes for CASGLAGGVEQYF.

This clonotype was observed at least ten times. CDR3 region: CASSLMASGSTDTQYF. The CDR3 nucleotides read TGTGCCAGCAGCTTAATGGCTAGCGGGAGCACAGATACGCAGTATTTT. The chain employs TRBV7-8 and TRBJ2-3; 8 bases are shared with TRBD2. The CDR3 totals 16 residues. Losses at the gene ends were 2 bases for V and 0 bases for J; bases not matched to a gene: 4. Germline V lookup: CDR1 SGHVS, CDR2 FQNEAQ.

This chain joins TRBV18 and TRBJ2-1, with 8 bases that match TRBD2. Germline loops: CDR1 KGHSH, CDR2 LQKENI. The CDR3 runs 20 residues. After removal of 1 base from V and 4 bases from J, the junction contained 18 bases not matched to a gene. CDR3 sequence reads: CASSPLTTDGRALPYNEQFF. The CDR3 DNA reads TGTGCCAGCTCACCACTCACAACGGACGGGAGGGCCCTCCCTTACAATGAGCAGTTCTTC.

The J gene is TRBJ1-2, the V gene TRBV4-2; TRBD1 agrees at 7 bases. Unmatched junction bases numbered 8, after V lost 0 bases and J lost 10 bases. The germline gives CDR1 LGHNA, CDR2 YNFKEQ. CDR3 length equals 14 residues. The CDR3 DNA follows: TGTGCCAGCAGCCAAGATCCCGGGACAGAAATCTACACCTTC. It codes for CASSQDPGTEIYTF.

This clonotype was detected only a few times. This chain links TRBV6-1 with TRBJ2-2; 8 positions agree with TRBD2. Germline V CDR1 and CDR2: MNHNS, SASEGT. Losses at the gene ends were 8 bases for V and 3 bases for J; bases not matched to a gene: 5. This CDR3 has 14 residues. The CDR3: CASLGLADTGELFF. The CDR3 DNA reads TGTGCCAGCCTTGGACTAGCAGACACCGGGGAGCTGTTTTTT.

This clonotype showed up many times. The V call is TRBV12-3 or TRBV12-4, the J call TRBJ2-7; 8 bases align to TRBD2. J was trimmed by 0 bases and V by 2 bases; bases with no gene match: 3. The CDR3 extends over 15 amino acids. CDR3 DNA: TGTGCCAGCAGTTTAACGGGGGGGAGCTCCTACGAGCAGTACTTC. Residues: CASSLTGGSSYEQYF.

This clonotype has just a few counts. The rearrangement uses TRBV7-8 and TRBJ2-1, with D possibly being TRBD1 (6 bases). CDR3 length: 16 amino acids. The V gene lost 2 bases and the J gene lost 8 bases, with 19 bases spanning the gap. CDR1 and CDR2 from the germline V gene are SGHVS and FQNEAQ. The CDR3 is CASSLFQGLGLHEQFF. CDR3 nucleotides: TGTGCCAGCAGCTTATTTCAGGGGCTGGGGTTACATGAGCAGTTCTTC.

The chain couples TRBV15 to TRBJ2-1; the D call may be TRBD1 or TRBD2 (5 bases each). V shed 5 bases and J shed 1 base, with 18 bases lying between them. The CDR3 contains 17 residues. Looked up from germline, CDR1 is LNHNV and CDR2 is YYDKDF (reference sequence). CDR3 DNA sequence: TGTGCCACCAGCCCCTCCCTCCGGGACGGATCCTACAATGAGCAGTTCTTC. It is translated as CATSPSLRDGSYNEQFF.

There are a few counts of this clonotype. The chain has TRBV6-4 and TRBJ1-2; possibly TRBD1 for D (5 bases). V lost 1 base and J 6 bases, leaving 15 bases between the germline ends. Per germline, CDR1 MRHNA and CDR2 SNTAGT. The CDR3 is 15 residues long. The CDR3 sequence is CASSDFLRVTDGYTF. In DNA form, the CDR3 reads TGTGCCAGCAGTGACTTCCTCAGGGTTACGGATGGCTACACCTTC.

CDR3 residues: CASSYFEPGLGNTDTQYF. DNA of the CDR3: TGTGCCAGCAGCTACTTTGAACCGGGACTAGGGAACACAGATACGCAGTATTTT. The chain uses TRBV7-8 and TRBJ2-3, with 8 bases that match TRBD2. V lost 4 bases to trimming and J lost 2 bases; unmatched junction nucleotides: 14. CDR1 is SGHVS and CDR2 is FQNEAQ in the germline V gene. The CDR3 spans 18 residues.

This clonotype was observed at least ten times. This sequence joins TRBV7-9 and TRBJ1-2, with a tentative D call TRBD1 (5 bases). In germline, CDR1 is SEHNR, CDR2 FQNEAQ (reference sequence). The CDR3 is made up of 14 amino acids. Trimming stripped 1 base from V and 4 bases from J, with 10 bases between. CDR3 region: CASSLVSGPYGYTF. The CDR3 region has the DNA TGTGCCAGCAGCTTAGTATCGGGGCCCTATGGCTACACCTTC.

This clonotype was picked up a small number of times. CDR3: CASSEYPVDSNEQYF. DNA of the CDR3: TGTGCCAGCAGTGAATACCCGGTGGACAGCAACGAGCAGTACTTC. The chain uses TRBV27 and TRBJ2-7; TRBD1 might be the D (6 bases). V lost 5 bases to trimming and J lost 5 bases, with 19 bases between them. The CDR3 is made up of 15 amino acids. The germline CDR1 and CDR2 sequences are MNHEY and SMNVEV (reference sequence).

This clonotype was counted ten times or more. The CDR3: CASSLVRQGERDTQYF. In nucleotides, the CDR3 is TGTGCCAGCAGCTTGGTTAGACAGGGGGAAAGAGATACGCAGTATTTT. The gene calls are TRBV5-6 and TRBJ2-3, with 9 bases lining up with TRBD1. Germline CDR1 and CDR2: SGHDT and YYEEEE. The CDR3 runs 16 residues. V gave up 0 bases and J gave up 5 bases; unmatched junction bases: 7. The entire variable domain, with the rest obtained from reference TRBV5-6 and TRBJ2-3, is as follows: DAGVTQSPTHLIKTRGQQVTLRCSPKSGHDTVSWYQQALGQGPQFIFQYYEEEERQRGNFPDRFSGHQFPNYSSELNVNALLLGDSALYLCASSLVRQGERDTQYFGPGTRLTVL.

This clonotype occurred many times. CDR3 sequence: CASSQDRGTGDFAFF. In nucleotides, the CDR3 is TGCGCCAGCAGCCAAGACAGGGGGACAGGGGATTTTGCTTTCTTT. The rearrangement links TRBV4-3 to TRBJ1-1; 10 nucleotides match TRBD1. V dropped 0 bases and J dropped 11; count of bases not matched to a gene: 9. Germline CDR1 is LGHNA and CDR2 is YSLEER. The CDR3 loop spans 15 amino acids.